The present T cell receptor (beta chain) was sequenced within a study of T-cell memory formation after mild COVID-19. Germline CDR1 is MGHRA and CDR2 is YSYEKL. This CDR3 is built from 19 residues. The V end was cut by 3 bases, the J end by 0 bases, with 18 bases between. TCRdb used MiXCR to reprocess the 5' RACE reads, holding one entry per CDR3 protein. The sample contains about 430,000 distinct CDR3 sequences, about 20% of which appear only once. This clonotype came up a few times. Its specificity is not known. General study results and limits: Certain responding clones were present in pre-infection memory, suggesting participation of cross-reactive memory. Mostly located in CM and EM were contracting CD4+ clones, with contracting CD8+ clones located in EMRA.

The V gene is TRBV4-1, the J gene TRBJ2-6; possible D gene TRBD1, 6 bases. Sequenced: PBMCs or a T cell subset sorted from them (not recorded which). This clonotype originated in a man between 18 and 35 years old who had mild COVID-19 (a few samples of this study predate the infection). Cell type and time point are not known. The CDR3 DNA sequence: TGCGCCAGCAGCCATGGATCCGGGACATGGCCCTCTGGGGCCAACGTCCTGACTTTC. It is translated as CASSHGSGTWPSGANVLTF.